The T cell receptor (beta chain) under discussion was sequenced for a study of shared clonotypes between healthy human individuals. Study outcomes and limitations: Rarefaction curves obtained for sorted subsets showed sequencing incomplete despite large depth. Donor scarcity curtailed the genetic and exposure-history diversity represented herein.

The deep-level immunoSEQ assay was used. Several immunoSEQ plates received, in even portions, the genomic DNA of each subset. Repertoires were generated with immunoSEQ multiplex PCR, while TCRdb's copy carries only in-frame clones and drops some. The sample has around 980,000 clones; more than 75% are singletons. About this clone: Its antigen remains unknown.

The CDR3 contains 16 residues. V was trimmed by 1 base and J by 6 bases, leaving 17 bases between them. Germline-derived CDR1 and CDR2 are SGHRS and YFSETQ. The source of this sequence is a man between 18 and 35 years old in good health. Some clones in this sample may be carry-over from other donors' samples. Sequences were obtained from memory CD4+ T cells from PBMCs. Subset indicated: CD45RA-negative fraction. The gene calls are TRBV5-1 and TRBJ2-1, with D tentatively TRBD2 (6 bases). In nucleotides, the CDR3 is TGCGCCAGCAGCTTGCCCCTACTAGCTTCGATCAATGAGCAGTTCTTC. It yields the protein CASSLPLLASINEQFF. The full variable domain, completed using reference TRBV5-1 and TRBJ2-1, is KAGVTQTPRYLIKTRGQQVTLSCSPISGHRSVSWYQQTPGQGLQFLFEYFSETQRNKGNFPGRFSGRQFSNSRSEMNVSTLELGDSALYLCASSLPLLASINEQFFGPGTRLTVL.